This T cell receptor beta chain was obtained from a study of T cell responses to AZD1222 COVID-19 vaccine. This table comes from immunoSEQ multiplex PCR, and its TCRdb copy is limited to in-frame clones, with some not included. The table has 90,000 to 130,000 clones, roughly nine tenths seen once. A remark on this clone: No antigen is known for it.

With V trimmed by 7 bases and J by 8 bases, 5 bases remained unmatched. This CDR3 is built from 14 residues. Germline V CDR1 and CDR2: MGHDK, SYGVNS. Study observations and caveats: Close to half of all spike-specific TCRs reportedly target regions of the variants that are unmutated.

The TCR originated in an adult in good health. The J gene is TRBJ1-6, the V gene TRBV25-1, with 10 bases matching TRBD1. The sequenced sample was peripheral blood, obtained on day 0 of AZD1222 vaccination. The CDR3 nucleotides are TGTGCCAGCATTGAGACAGGGGGCCATTCACCCCTCCACTTT. Translated: CASIETGGHSPLHF.